This entry features one T cell receptor beta chain sequence. Its matching antigen is unknown. The sample originates from a study of T cells in Graves' hyperthyroidism and ophthalmopathy. Findings and limits, study-wide: Blood samples included most of the expanded thyroid clonotypes exceeding 0.001.

Amplified regions were TCR beta CDR3 sequences from RNA transcripts. A set of HTBI primers served as the primers for a first-round RT-PCR of the TCR CDR3. A single record per CDR3 protein comes from TCRdb applying MiXCR to the multiplex PCR reads. The profile covers some 150,000 distinct CDR3 sequences, with roughly a fifth appearing a single time and 60% to 80% taken by the ten largest. V lost 2 bases to trimming and J lost 11 bases, with 9 bases between them. The germline V gene has CDR1 MNHEY and CDR2 SMNVEV (reference sequence). This CDR3 has 11 residues. The V call is TRBV27, the J call TRBJ1-1; unclear D gene. The clonotype originates from a woman aged 45-65 years with Graves' hyperthyroidism that later progressed to Graves' ophthalmopathy. Specimen: blood. CDR3 amino acids: CASSLTSSAFF. The CDR3, as DNA: TGTGCCAGCAGTTTAACCTCGAGCGCTTTCTTT.